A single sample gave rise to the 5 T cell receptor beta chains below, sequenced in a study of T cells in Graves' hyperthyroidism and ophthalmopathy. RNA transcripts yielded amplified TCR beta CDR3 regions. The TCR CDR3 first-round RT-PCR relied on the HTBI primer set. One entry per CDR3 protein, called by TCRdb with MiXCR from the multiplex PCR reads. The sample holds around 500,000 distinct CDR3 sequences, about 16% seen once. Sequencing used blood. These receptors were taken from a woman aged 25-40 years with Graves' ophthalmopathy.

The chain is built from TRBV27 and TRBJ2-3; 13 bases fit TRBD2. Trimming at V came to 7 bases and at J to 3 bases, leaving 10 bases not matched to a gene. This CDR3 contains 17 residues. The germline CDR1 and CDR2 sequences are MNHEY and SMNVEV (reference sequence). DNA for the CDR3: TGTGCCAGCATGGGCGCGGGACTAGCGGGAACAACAGATACGCAGTATTTT. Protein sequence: CASMGAGLAGTTDTQYF.

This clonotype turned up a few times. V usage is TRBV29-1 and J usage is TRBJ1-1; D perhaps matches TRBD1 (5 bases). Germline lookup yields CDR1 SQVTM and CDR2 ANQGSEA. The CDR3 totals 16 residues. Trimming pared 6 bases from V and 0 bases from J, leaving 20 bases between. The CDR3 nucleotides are TGCAGCGTGGCCAAACAGGAGTCCGATATGAACACTGAAGCTTTCTTT. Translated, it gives CSVAKQESDMNTEAFF.

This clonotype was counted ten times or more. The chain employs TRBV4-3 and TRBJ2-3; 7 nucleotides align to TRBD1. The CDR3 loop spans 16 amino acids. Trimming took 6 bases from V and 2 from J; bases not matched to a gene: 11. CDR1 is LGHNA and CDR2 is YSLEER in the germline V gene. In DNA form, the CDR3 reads TGCGCCAGCAGAGGGGATTGGGACAGTATCACAGATACGCAGTATTTT. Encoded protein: CASRGDWDSITDTQYF.

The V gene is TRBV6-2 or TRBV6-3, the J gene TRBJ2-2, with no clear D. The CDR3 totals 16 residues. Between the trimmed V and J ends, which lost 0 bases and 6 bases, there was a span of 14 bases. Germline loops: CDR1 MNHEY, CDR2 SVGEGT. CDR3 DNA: TGTGCCAGCAGTTACTCGCCCCGCAGTCCTCCCGGGGAGCTGTTTTTT. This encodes CASSYSPRSPPGELFF.

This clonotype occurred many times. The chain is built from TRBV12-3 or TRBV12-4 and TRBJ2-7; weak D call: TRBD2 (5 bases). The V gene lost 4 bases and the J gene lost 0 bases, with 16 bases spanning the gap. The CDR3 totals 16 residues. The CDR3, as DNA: TGTGCCAGCAGTTCCCTCCTAGCAACCAGCTCCTACGAGCAGTACTTC. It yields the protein CASSSLLATSSYEQYF.